The rows below give T cell receptor beta chains drawn from one sample of a study of Tregs in tolerant kidney transplant recipients. Profiled with immunoSEQ multiplex PCR; TCRdb holds only in-frame clones, not every one. This sample carries about 88,000 clones, around 94% of them seen once, and the ten largest clones take over 4%. The source material was CD8+ T cells from blood. The receptors shown here come from a human donor in good health. Both conserved end residues are part of each CDR3. A D gene is named only where the DNA matches it firmly. Not all rows give a size; the values are once, few, many and, for expanded clones, a class.

abundance | d_gene | j_gene | v_gene | CDR3nt | CDR3aa
NA | TRBD1 | TRBJ1-4 | TRBV5-1 | TGCGCCAGCAGCCTAGGGACAGGGGGTAATGAAAAACTGTTTTTT | CASSLGTGGNEKLFF
NA | NA | TRBJ2-1 | TRBV10-1 | TGCGCCAGCAGTGAGCGACGGGAGCCCGCCTACAATGAGCAGTTCTTC | CASSERREPAYNEQFF
NA | NA | TRBJ2-1 | TRBV11-3 | TGTGCCAGCAGCCAGGCCCGGGGAGTACCTCTCAATGAGCAGTTCTTC | CASSQARGVPLNEQFF
NA | TRBD1 | TRBJ2-3 | TRBV19 | TGTGCCAGTAGTTTGGACAGGGAAGGGACAGATACGCAGTATTTT | CASSLDREGTDTQYF
NA | NA | TRBJ2-1 | TRBV9 | TGTGCCAGCAGCGCCCCTCGAGGGGGTAATGAGCAGTTCTTC | CASSAPRGGNEQFF
NA | TRBD2 | TRBJ2-7 | TRBV29-1 | TGCAGCGTTGAATCCCCGGGACTAGCGGGAAGCTCCTACGAGCAGTACTTC | CSVESPGLAGSSYEQYF
NA | NA | TRBJ2-7 | TRBV27 | TGTGCCAGCAGTTTATCTCCCCCCTACGAGCAGTACTTC | CASSLSPPYEQYF
NA | NA | TRBJ2-1 | TRBV27 | TGTGCCAGCAGTTTATCGGTTCAGCCCGGCTACAATGAGCAGTTCTTC | CASSLSVQPGYNEQFF
few | NA | TRBJ1-2 | TRBV19 | TGTGCCAGTAGTTTGGGGTTGGATGGCTACACCTTC | CASSLGLDGYTF
NA | NA | TRBJ2-5 | TRBV4-1 | TGCGCCAGCAGCCAAGTAGGGAGGGAGACCCAGTACTTC | CASSQVGRETQYF
NA | TRBD2 | TRBJ2-7 | TRBV5-6 | TGTGCCAGCAGTGGGACTAGCGGGCCCACCTACGAGCAGTACTTC | CASSGTSGPTYEQYF
NA | NA | TRBJ2-7 | TRBV6-1 | TGTGCCAGCAGTGTCCAGGATACGGGAGAGCAGTACTTC | CASSVQDTGEQYF
NA | NA | TRBJ1-3 | TRBV6-4 | TGTGCCAGCAGTGACTCCGGGGACTTTCGTCGGGGGTCCTCTGGAAACACCATATATTTT | CASSDSGDFRRGSSGNTIYF
NA | NA | TRBJ2-6 | TRBV6-4 | TGTGCCACCAGCACGGGCTCCTCTGGGGCCAACGTCCTGACTTTC | CATSTGSSGANVLTF
NA | TRBD1 | TRBJ2-1 | TRBV5-1 | TGCGCCAGCAGCTTCTCCGAGACAGGGGGGAGCTCCTACAATGAGCAGTTCTTC | CASSFSETGGSSYNEQFF
NA | TRBD2 | TRBJ2-1 | TRBV6-6 | TGTGCCAGCAGTTTTCTAAGGCGGGAGGGGAAGTTCTTC | CASSFLRREGKFF
NA | TRBD1 | TRBJ2-1 | TRBV5-6 | TGTGCCAGCAGCTTGATCGGGACAGGCCCCTACAATGAGCAGTTCTTC | CASSLIGTGPYNEQFF
NA | NA | TRBJ2-1 | TRBV2 | TGTGCCAGCAGTGAATGGGGGGAGCGCAATGAGCAGTTCTTC | CASSEWGERNEQFF
NA | TRBD2 | TRBJ2-7 | TRBV2 | TGTGCCAGCGAGGGGAGGGCCTCCTACGAGCAGTACTTC | CASEGRASYEQYF
NA | NA | TRBJ2-3 | TRBV13 | TGTGCCAGCAGCACCACGGGCGCGGATTCCACAGATACGCAGTATTTT | CASSTTGADSTDTQYF
NA | NA | TRBJ2-3 | TRBV9 | TGTGCCAGCAGACTTTTGGGCCACTCCACAGATACGCAGTATTTT | CASRLLGHSTDTQYF
NA | NA | TRBJ2-2 | TRBV10-2 | TGCGCCAGCGGGTGGGGGGCGCACACCGGGGAGCTGTTTTTT | CASGWGAHTGELFF
NA | NA | TRBJ1-5 | TRBV4-1 | TGCGCCAGCAGCCAAGAGAGGTACCGAGGTCGCAATCAGCCCCAGCATTTT | CASSQERYRGRNQPQHF
NA | TRBD1 | TRBJ1-6 | TRBV6-5 | TGTGCCAGCAGTTACCAAATGACAGGGTCTTCACCCCTCCACTTT | CASSYQMTGSSPLHF
few | NA | TRBJ2-7 | TRBV5-6 | TGTGCCAGCAGCTTGACAGGCTATTCCTACGAGCAGTACTTC | CASSLTGYSYEQYF
NA | TRBD2 | TRBJ2-2 | TRBV6-1 | TGTGCCAGCAGTGAAGGTAGCGGGAGGCGAACCGGGGAGCTGTTTTTT | CASSEGSGRRTGELFF
NA | TRBD2 | TRBJ2-7 | TRBV27 | TGTGCCAGCAGTCGGGGGGACTACTCCTACGAGCAGTACTTC | CASSRGDYSYEQYF
NA | NA | TRBJ1-5 | TRBV15 | TGTGCCACCAGCGGCCGGGATCCGAACCTCTTCTATAGCAATCAGCCCCAGCATTTT | CATSGRDPNLFYSNQPQHF
NA | NA | TRBJ2-1 | TRBV7-2 | TGTGCCAGCGCTTGGACCTACAATGAGCAGTTCTTC | CASAWTYNEQFF
NA | NA | TRBJ2-3 | TRBV19 | TGTGCCAGTGAAGGTGGGACTCAAAACACAGATACGCAGTATTTT | CASEGGTQNTDTQYF
NA | TRBD2 | TRBJ2-3 | TRBV6-4 | TGTGCCAGCAGTGACTCCGGGGGGGCAGATACGCAGTATTTT | CASSDSGGADTQYF
NA | NA | TRBJ1-1 | TRBV7-9 | TGTGCCAGCAGCTTAGGGGTTGTCGGCAGGGACACTGAAGCTTTCTTT | CASSLGVVGRDTEAFF
NA | NA | TRBJ1-2 | TRBV11-2 | TGTGCCAGCACCCAGGGTCAGGGAAACTATGGCTACACCTTC | CASTQGQGNYGYTF
NA | TRBD2 | TRBJ2-1 | TRBV9 | TGTGCCAGCAGCCTAGGGACTAGCGGACTGTACAATGAGCAGTTCTTC | CASSLGTSGLYNEQFF
NA | TRBD1 | TRBJ2-7 | TRBV5-6 | TGTGCCAGCAGCTTAGACCTCGGGACAGGACTCAGTCAGTCCTACGAGCAGTACTTC | CASSLDLGTGLSQSYEQYF
NA | NA | TRBJ2-1 | TRBV27 | TGTGCCAGCAGTTCCTTCCTAGGGGATGAGCAGTTCTTC | CASSSFLGDEQFF
few | NA | TRBJ2-7 | TRBV7-9 | TGTGCCAGCACCCCTGGGGGGCCCTACGAGCAGTACTTC | CASTPGGPYEQYF
NA | NA | TRBJ2-2 | TRBV14 | TGTGCCAGCAGCCAAGAGAATAGCAGAAATGTTAACACCGGGGAGCTGTTTTTT | CASSQENSRNVNTGELFF
NA | TRBD1 | TRBJ2-1 | TRBV11-1 | TGTGCCAGCAGCACCAGGGGACAGCGGAGGAATGAGCAGTTCTTC | CASSTRGQRRNEQFF
NA | NA | TRBJ2-1 | TRBV5-8 | TGTGCCAGCAGCTTGGCCGGGAGGACAGGGTTCACCAATGAGCAGTTCTTC | CASSLAGRTGFTNEQFF
once | TRBD1 | TRBJ1-2 | TRBV29-1 | TGCAGCGTTGAAGGGGACAGGGGAAATTCCTATGGCTACACCTTC | CSVEGDRGNSYGYTF
once | NA | TRBJ2-1 | TRBV6-5 | TGTGCCAGCAGTCCGACACCCTACAATGAGCAGTTCTTC | CASSPTPYNEQFF
NA | TRBD1 | TRBJ2-7 | TRBV14 | TGTGCCAGCAGCTCCGGGACAGGGCCCTACGAGCAGTACTTC | CASSSGTGPYEQYF
NA | NA | TRBJ1-1 | TRBV5-6 | TGTGCCAGCAGCCTCTGGGTCACTGAAGCTTTCTTT | CASSLWVTEAFF
NA | TRBD2 | TRBJ2-1 | TRBV9 | TGTGCCAGCAGCGTAGCTTACACGGGAGGTGCGAATGAGCAGTTCTTC | CASSVAYTGGANEQFF
NA | TRBD2 | TRBJ2-3 | TRBV6-6 | TGTGCCAGCAGTCCCGAGAGCGGGAGGGACACAGATACGCAGTATTTT | CASSPESGRDTDTQYF
NA | NA | TRBJ2-1 | TRBV27 | TGTGCCAGCAGACGAGGCAGGTGGGATATGATGGATGAGCAGTTCTTC | CASRRGRWDMMDEQFF
NA | TRBD1 | TRBJ1-1 | TRBV5-4 | TGTGCCAGCAGCCTGGGACAGGGGGCAGGAGCTTTCTTT | CASSLGQGAGAFF
NA | TRBD1 | TRBJ1-2 | TRBV11-2 | TGTGCCAGCAGCTTTTTGGACAGGGGTAACTATGGCTACACCTTC | CASSFLDRGNYGYTF